This T cell receptor beta chain was documented in a study of tumor-infiltrating lymphocytes in glioblastoma multiforme. The CDR3 runs 12 residues. V dropped 6 bases and J dropped 7; count of bases not matched to a gene: 4. Looked up from germline, CDR1 is DFQATT and CDR2 is SNEGSKA (reference sequence). Three nested ARM-PCR rounds with V-beta and C-beta primers built TCRB libraries. In TCRdb, the multiplex PCR reads were re-called with MiXCR into one record per CDR3 protein. Of just under 9,500 distinct CDR3 sequences listed, around two thirds are singletons. The receptor was derived from a male donor with glioblastoma. Sequenced input: brain tumor tissue. This chain connects TRBV20-1 to TRBJ1-4; the match to TRBD1 covers 8 bases. For the CDR3, the DNA is TGCAGTGCCCAAGACAGGGGTGAAAAACTGTTTTTT. It yields the protein CSAQDRGEKLFF.